These T cell receptor beta chains were read from a single sample in a study of cytomegalovirus exposure and HLA in healthy donors. Profiling relied on immunoSEQ multiplex PCR, and the TCRdb table lists in-frame clones only, not all of them. The sample lists 85,000 to 130,000 clones; roughly three quarters were seen once. What was sequenced was PBMCs. These receptors came from a woman in her forties or fifties in good health and CMV-seropositive. Both conserved end residues are part of each CDR3. Fields, in order: clone size, J gene, V gene, D gene, CDR3 protein, CDR3 DNA. D genes are given only for firm matches. Part of the rows lack a size; the others show once, few, many or a class for expanded clones.

few | TRBJ2-3 | TRBV7-2 | - | CASSSPSTDTQYF | TGTGCCAGCAGCTCCCCCTCCACAGATACGCAGTATTTT
- | TRBJ2-7 | TRBV30 | - | CACRQPGGIYYEQYF | TGTGCCTGTCGACAGCCCGGGGGAATTTACTACGAGCAGTACTTC
- | TRBJ2-1 | TRBV29-1 | - | CSVAMGGAFYNEQFF | TGCAGCGTCGCCATGGGGGGGGCCTTCTACAATGAGCAGTTCTTC
few | TRBJ1-1 | TRBV6-1 | - | CASSEVGGREYTEAFF | TGTGCCAGCAGTGAAGTGGGGGGAAGGGAGTACACTGAAGCTTTCTTT
once | TRBJ1-2 | TRBV19 | - | CASSMGGADYGYTF | TGTGCCAGTAGTATGGGGGGAGCGGACTATGGCTACACCTTC
- | TRBJ2-7 | TRBV10-1 | TRBD1 | CASSESAQGAYYEQYF | TGCGCCAGCAGTGAGTCCGCGCAGGGGGCCTACTACGAGCAGTACTTC
- | TRBJ2-7 | TRBV4-1 | - | CASSQDPRVYEQYF | TGCGCCAGCAGCCAAGATCCCAGGGTTTACGAGCAGTACTTC
- | TRBJ1-1 | TRBV7-6 | - | CASSLAGGRGAAFF | TGTGCCAGCAGCTTAGCCGGGGGGAGGGGTGCAGCTTTCTTT
- | TRBJ2-7 | TRBV6-5 | TRBD1 | CASRTGTGGDEQYF | TGTGCCAGCAGGACGGGGACAGGGGGCGACGAGCAGTACTTC
once | TRBJ1-2 | TRBV7-2 | - | CASSSGVLCTF | TGTGCCAGCAGCTCCGGGGTCCTCTGCACCTTC